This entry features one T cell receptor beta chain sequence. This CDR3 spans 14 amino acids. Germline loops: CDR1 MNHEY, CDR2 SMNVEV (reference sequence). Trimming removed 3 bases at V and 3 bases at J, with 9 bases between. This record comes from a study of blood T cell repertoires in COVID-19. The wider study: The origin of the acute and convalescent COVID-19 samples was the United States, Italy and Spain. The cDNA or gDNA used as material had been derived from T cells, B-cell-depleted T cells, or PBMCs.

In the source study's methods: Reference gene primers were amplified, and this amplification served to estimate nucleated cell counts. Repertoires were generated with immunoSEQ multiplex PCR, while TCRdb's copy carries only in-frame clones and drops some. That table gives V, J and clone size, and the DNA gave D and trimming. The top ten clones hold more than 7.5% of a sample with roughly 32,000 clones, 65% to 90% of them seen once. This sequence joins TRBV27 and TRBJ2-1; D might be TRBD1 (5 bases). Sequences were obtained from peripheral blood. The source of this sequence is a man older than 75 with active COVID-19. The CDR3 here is CASSLQGLYNEQFF. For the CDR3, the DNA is TGTGCCAGCAGTTTGCAGGGCCTCTACAATGAGCAGTTCTTC.